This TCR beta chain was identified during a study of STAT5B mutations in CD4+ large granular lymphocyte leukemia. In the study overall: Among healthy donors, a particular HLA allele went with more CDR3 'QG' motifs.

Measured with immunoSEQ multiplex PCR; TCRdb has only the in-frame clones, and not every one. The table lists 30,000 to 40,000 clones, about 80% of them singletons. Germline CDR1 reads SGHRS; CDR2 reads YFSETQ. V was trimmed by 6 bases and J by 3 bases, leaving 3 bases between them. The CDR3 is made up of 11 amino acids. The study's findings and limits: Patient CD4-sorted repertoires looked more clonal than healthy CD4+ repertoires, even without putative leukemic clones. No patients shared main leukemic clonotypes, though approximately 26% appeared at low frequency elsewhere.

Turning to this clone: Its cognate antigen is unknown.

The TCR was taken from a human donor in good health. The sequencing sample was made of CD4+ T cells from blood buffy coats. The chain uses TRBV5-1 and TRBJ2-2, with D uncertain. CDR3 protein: CASTDTGELFF. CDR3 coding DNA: TGCGCCAGCACAGACACCGGGGAGCTGTTTTTT.